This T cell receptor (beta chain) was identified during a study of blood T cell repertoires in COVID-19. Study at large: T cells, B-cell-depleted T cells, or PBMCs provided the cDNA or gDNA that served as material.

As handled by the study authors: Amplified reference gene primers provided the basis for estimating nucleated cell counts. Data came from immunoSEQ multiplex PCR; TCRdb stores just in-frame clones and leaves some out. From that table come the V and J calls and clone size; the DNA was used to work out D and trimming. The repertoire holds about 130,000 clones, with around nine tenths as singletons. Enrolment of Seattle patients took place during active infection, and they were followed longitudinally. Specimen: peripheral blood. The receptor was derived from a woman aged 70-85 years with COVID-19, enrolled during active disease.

This CDR3 reads CASSEAWGAKGHNEQFF. The CDR3 DNA follows: TGTGCCAGCAGTGAAGCCTGGGGAGCTAAAGGCCACAATGAGCAGTTCTTC. The chain links TRBV28 to TRBJ2-1; D possibly corresponds to TRBD2 (5 bases). CDR1 is MDHEN, CDR2 SYDVKM, per germline. The CDR3 has 17 residues. Trimming stripped 5 bases from V and 5 bases from J, with 22 bases between.